This paragraph covers one T cell receptor (beta chain) sequence. Using a J-beta primer mix together with a sample-barcoded 5' primer, a second PCR was run for about 6 to 11 cycles. TCRdb re-called the 5' RACE reads with MiXCR, one entry per CDR3 protein. The table shows about 1.1 million distinct CDR3 sequences, with more than 30% occurring only once. This sample was included in a study of blood T cells in healthy people across ages. There were healthy Caucasian individuals from Russia, aged about 6 to 100, serving as donors. Samples each yielded at least 5 micrograms of total RNA. The CDR3 is 15 amino acids. CDR1 SGHDN and CDR2 FVKESK come from the germline V gene. Trimming cost V 0 bases and J 13 bases; bases outside gene matches: 9.

Sequencing input: blood. V is TRBV14 and J is TRBJ2-1, with 10 bases identical to TRBD2. The receptor's source is a man aged 18-30 years in good health. Written as DNA, the CDR3 is TGTGCCAGCAGCCAAGAGCGAGCGGGGGGGCCTGTCCAGTTCTTC. Amino acid sequence: CASSQERAGGPVQFF.